This T cell receptor beta chain originates from a study of T cell responses to AZD1222 COVID-19 vaccine. Comment on this clone: Its antigen is not known.

Study observations and caveats: Repertoire sampling occurred only after the peak T cell response.

TCRdb's copy holds only in-frame clones and misses some; the assay was immunoSEQ multiplex PCR. The table includes tens of thousands of clones, roughly 87% detected once. The source is an adult who received the AZD1222 COVID-19 vaccine. The sample in question was peripheral blood, obtained 28 days after the second AZD1222 dose.

The CDR3 DNA is TGTGCCAGCAGTGAATTATCCGAAAAACTGTTTTTT. Amino acid sequence: CASSELSEKLFF. The V and J genes are TRBV25-1 and TRBJ1-4; D is unresolved. This CDR3 contains 12 residues. Germline CDR1 and CDR2: MGHDK and SYGVNS. V was pared by 1 base and J by 8 bases, with 5 bases between.